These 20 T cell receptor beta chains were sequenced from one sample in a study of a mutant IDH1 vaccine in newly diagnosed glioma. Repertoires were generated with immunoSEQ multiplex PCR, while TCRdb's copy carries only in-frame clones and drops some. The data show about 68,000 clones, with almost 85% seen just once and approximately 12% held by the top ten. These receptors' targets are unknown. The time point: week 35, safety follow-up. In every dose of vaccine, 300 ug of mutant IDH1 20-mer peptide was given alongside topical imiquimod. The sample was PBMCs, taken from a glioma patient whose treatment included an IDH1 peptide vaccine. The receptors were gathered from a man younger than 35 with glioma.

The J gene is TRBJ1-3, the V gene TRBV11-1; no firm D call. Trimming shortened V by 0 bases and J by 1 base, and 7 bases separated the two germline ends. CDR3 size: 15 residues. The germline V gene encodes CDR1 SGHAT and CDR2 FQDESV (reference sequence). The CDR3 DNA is TGTGCCAGCAGCTTAGCCCCGGGATCTGGAAACACCATATATTTT. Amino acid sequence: CASSLAPGSGNTIYF.

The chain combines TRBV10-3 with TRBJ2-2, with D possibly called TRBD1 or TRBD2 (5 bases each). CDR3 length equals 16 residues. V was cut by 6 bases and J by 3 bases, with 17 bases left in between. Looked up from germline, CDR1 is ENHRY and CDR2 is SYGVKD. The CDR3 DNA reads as TGTGCCATCAGACTACAGACAGAGGGGCACACCGGGGAGCTGTTTTTT. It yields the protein CAIRLQTEGHTGELFF.

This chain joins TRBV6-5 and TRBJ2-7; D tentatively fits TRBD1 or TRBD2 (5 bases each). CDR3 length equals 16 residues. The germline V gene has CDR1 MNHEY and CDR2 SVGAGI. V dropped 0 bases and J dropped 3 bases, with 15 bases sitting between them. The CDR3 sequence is CASSYSRNWGNYEQYF. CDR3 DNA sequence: TGTGCCAGCAGTTACTCGAGAAATTGGGGGAACTACGAGCAGTACTTC.

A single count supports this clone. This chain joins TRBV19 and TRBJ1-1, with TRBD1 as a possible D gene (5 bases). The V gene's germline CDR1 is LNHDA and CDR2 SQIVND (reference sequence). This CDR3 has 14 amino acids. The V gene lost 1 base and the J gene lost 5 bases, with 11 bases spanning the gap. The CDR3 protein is CASSIAAGRTEAFF. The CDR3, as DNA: TGTGCCAGTAGTATAGCGGCAGGGAGGACTGAAGCTTTCTTT. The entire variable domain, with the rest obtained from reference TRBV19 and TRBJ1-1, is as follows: DGGITQSPKYLFRKEGQNVTLSCEQNLNHDAMYWYRQDPGQGLRLIYYSQIVNDFQKGDIAEGYSVSREKKESFPLTVTSAQKNPTAFYLCASSIAAGRTEAFFGQGTRLTVV.

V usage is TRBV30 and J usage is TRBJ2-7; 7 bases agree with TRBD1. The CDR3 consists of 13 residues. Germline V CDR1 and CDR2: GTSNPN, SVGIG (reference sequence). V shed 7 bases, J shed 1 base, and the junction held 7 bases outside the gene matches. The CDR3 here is CASHGDSSYEQYF. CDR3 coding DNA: TGTGCCTCCCATGGGGACAGTTCCTACGAGCAGTACTTC.

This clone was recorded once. The chain's CDR3 is CASSLRLGLSTDTQYF. The CDR3 nucleotides are TGTGCCAGCAGCTTACGGCTTGGCCTAAGCACAGATACGCAGTATTTT. V and J are TRBV13 and TRBJ2-3; D unresolved. The germline V gene encodes CDR1 PRHDT and CDR2 FYEKMQ (reference sequence). The CDR3 has 16 amino acids. Trimming removed 2 bases from V and 0 bases from J, with 12 bases in between.

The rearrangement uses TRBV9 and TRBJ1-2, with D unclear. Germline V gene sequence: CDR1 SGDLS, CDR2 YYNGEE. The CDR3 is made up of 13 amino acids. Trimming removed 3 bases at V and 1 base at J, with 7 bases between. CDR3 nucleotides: TGTGCCAGCAGCGCGGACCTTAACTATGGCTACACCTTC. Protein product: CASSADLNYGYTF.

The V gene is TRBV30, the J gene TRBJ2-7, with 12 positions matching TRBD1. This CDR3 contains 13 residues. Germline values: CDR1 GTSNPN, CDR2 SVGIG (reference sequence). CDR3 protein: CAGEGQGAREQYF. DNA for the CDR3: TGTGCTGGGGAGGGACAGGGGGCGCGCGAGCAGTACTTC.

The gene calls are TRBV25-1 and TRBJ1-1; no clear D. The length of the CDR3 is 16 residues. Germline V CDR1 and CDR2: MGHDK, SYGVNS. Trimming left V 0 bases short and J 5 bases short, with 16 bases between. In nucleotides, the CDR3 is TGTGCCAGCAGTGAATATAGGGAGGAGGGTTGGACTGAAGCTTTCTTT. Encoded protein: CASSEYREEGWTEAFF.

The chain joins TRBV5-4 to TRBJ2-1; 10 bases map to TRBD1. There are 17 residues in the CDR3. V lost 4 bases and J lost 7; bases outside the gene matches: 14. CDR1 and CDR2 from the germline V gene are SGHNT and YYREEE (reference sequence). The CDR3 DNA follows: TGTGCCAGCAGCCGCAGGGGACAGGGGCTTGTAGGGAATGAGCAGTTCTTC. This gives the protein CASSRRGQGLVGNEQFF.

CDR3 residues: CASSVRLAGGNNEQFF. The CDR3 DNA reads TGTGCCAGCAGCGTTCGACTAGCGGGGGGGAACAATGAGCAGTTCTTC. The V and J genes are TRBV9 and TRBJ2-1, with 14 nucleotides matching TRBD2. CDR1 is SGDLS, CDR2 YYNGEE, per germline. The CDR3 runs 16 residues. With V trimmed by 2 bases and J by 5 bases, 3 bases remained unmatched.

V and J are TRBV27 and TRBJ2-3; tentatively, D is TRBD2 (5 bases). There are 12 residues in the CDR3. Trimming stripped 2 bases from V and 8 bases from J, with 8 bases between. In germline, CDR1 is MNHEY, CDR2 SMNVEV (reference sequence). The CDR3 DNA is TGTGCCAGCAGTTTAGCGGGTGGTACGCAGTATTTT. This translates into CASSLAGGTQYF.

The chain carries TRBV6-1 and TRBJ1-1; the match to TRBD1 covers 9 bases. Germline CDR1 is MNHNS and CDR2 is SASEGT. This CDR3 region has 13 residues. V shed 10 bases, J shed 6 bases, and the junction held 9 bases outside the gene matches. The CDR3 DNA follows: TGTGCCACCGCGGGACAGGGATACTCTGAAGCTTTCTTT. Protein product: CATAGQGYSEAFF.

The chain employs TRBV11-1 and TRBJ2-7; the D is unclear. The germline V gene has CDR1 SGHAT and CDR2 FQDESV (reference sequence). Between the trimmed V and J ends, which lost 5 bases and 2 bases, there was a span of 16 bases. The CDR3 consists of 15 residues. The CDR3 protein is CASSPPGQQPYEQYF. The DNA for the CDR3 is TGTGCCAGCAGCCCTCCCGGGCAGCAACCCTACGAGCAGTACTTC.

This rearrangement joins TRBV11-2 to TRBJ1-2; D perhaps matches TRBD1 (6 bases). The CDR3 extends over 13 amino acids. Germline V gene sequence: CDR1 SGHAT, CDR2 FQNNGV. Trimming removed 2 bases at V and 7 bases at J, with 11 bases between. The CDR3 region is CASSLYEDSGYTF. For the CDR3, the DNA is TGTGCCAGCAGCTTATACGAGGACAGTGGCTACACCTTC.

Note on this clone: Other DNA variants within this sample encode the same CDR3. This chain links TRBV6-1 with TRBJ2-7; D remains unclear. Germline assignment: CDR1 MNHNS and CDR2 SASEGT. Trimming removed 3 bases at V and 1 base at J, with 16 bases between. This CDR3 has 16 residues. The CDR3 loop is CASSDSVGRSSYEQYF. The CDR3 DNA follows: TGTGCCAGCAGTGATTCGGTGGGCAGGAGTTCCTACGAGCAGTACTTC.

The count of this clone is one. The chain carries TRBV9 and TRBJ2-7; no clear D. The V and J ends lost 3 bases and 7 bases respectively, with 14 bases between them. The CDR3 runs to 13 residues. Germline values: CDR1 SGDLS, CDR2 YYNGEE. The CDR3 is CASSETTSREQYF. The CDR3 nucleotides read TGTGCCAGCAGCGAGACCACCTCCAGAGAGCAGTACTTC. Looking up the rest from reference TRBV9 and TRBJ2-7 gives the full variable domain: DSGVTQTPKHLITATGQRVTLRCSPRSGDLSVYWYQQSLDQGLQFLIQYYNGEERAKGNILERFSAQQFPDLHSELNLSSLELGDSALYFCASSETTSREQYFGPGTRLTVT.

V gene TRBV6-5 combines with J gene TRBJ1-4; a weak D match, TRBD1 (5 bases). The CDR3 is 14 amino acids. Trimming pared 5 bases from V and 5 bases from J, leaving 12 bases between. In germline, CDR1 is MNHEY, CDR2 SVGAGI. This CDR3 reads CASSRGLQNEKLFF. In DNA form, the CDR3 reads TGTGCCAGCAGTCGGGGCCTCCAAAATGAAAAACTGTTTTTT.

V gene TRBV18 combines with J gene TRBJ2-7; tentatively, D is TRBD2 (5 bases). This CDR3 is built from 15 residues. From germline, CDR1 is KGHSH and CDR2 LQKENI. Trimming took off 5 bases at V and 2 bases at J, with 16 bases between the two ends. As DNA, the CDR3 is TGTGCCAGCTCATTGTTGGCGACGGGGACCTACGAGCAGTACTTC. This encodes CASSLLATGTYEQYF.

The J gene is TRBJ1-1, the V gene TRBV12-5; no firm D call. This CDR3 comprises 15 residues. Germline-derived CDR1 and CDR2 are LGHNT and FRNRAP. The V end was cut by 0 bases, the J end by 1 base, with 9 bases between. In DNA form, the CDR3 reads TGTGCTAGTGGTTTGGTAGCCATGAGGAACACTGAAGCTTTCTTT. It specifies CASGLVAMRNTEAFF.